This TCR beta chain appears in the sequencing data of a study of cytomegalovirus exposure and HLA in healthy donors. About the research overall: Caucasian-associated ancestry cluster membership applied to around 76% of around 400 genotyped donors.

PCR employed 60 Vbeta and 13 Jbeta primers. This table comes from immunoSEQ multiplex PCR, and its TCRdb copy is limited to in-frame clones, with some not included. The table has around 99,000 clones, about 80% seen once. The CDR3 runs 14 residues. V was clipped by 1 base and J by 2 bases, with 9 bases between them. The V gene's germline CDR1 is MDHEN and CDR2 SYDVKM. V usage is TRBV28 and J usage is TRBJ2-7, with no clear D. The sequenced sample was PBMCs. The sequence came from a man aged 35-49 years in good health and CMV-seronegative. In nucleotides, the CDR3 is TGTGCCAGCAGTTTATCTGGGCAGACCTACGAGCAGTACTTC. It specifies CASSLSGQTYEQYF.